The clone carrying this T cell receptor beta chain was recorded a few times. Its antigen remains unknown. These data originate in a study of shared clonotypes between healthy human individuals. In the sorted-subset replicate PCRs, approximately 200 ng DNA, 25,000 to 35,000 T cell genomes, was used. Measured with immunoSEQ multiplex PCR; TCRdb has only the in-frame clones, and not every one. The sample has about 110,000 clones; around 68% are singletons. Points from the study as a whole: Enrolling few donors narrowed the genetic and exposure-history diversity that was represented. When compared with the clonotypes that were shared by all four sorted-subset donors, the non-shared clonotypes turned out to have lower generation probabilities.

Germline V gene lookup returns CDR1 MGHRA and CDR2 YSYEKL. V was clipped by 5 bases and J by 3 bases, with 10 bases between them. The CDR3 length is 13 residues. The TCR sequence derives from a woman in her twenties or thirties in good health. The sequenced sample was memory CD8+ T cells sorted from blood. Described subset: CD45RO+ cells pooled with CCR7-negative TemRA cells. This chain joins TRBV4-1 and TRBJ1-1, with D perhaps TRBD1 (6 bases). For the CDR3, the DNA is TGCGCCAGCAGCTCGCGGACAGACACTGAAGCTTTCTTT. Its protein product is CASSSRTDTEAFF.